The 32 T cell receptor beta chains given below trace back to one sample, sequenced in a study of untreated major depressive disorder. The table came from immunoSEQ multiplex PCR; TCRdb's copy has only in-frame clones and leaves some out. The table shows tens of thousands of clones, with just under 95% occurring only once. Sequences were obtained from CD4+ T cells from PBMCs. The receptors were sampled from a man in his thirties or forties in good health.

The chain employs TRBV7-3 and TRBJ2-7, with D hard to call. Per germline, CDR1 SGHTA and CDR2 FQGTGA. The CDR3 is 13 residues long. Trimming pared 1 base from V and 0 bases from J, leaving 4 bases between. DNA of the CDR3: TGTGCCAGCAGCTTAAATCCCTCCTACGAGCAGTACTTC. Amino acid sequence: CASSLNPSYEQYF.

The CDR3 bases are TGTGCCAGCAAACAGGCGAATGAAAAACTGTTTTTT. Translated, it gives CASKQANEKLFF. This chain links TRBV6-6 with TRBJ1-4; the D gene is possibly TRBD1 (5 bases). V was shortened by 7 bases and J by 5 bases, with 8 bases between the two germline ends. Germline CDR1 reads MNHNY; CDR2 reads SVGAGI (reference sequence). The CDR3 runs 12 residues.

This chain links TRBV5-1 with TRBJ2-7, with 11 bases that match TRBD1. With 3 bases clipped from V and 3 bases from J, the junction kept 14 bases outside the gene matches. Germline values: CDR1 SGHRS, CDR2 YFSETQ. The CDR3 is 18 residues long. In nucleotides, the CDR3 is TGCGCCAGCAGCTCCAATGCCGGGACAGGGGGTTCCTACTACGAGCAGTACTTC. Encoded protein: CASSSNAGTGGSYYEQYF.

CDR3 in DNA: TGCAGCGTTGGATTGGGCGGAAACACCATATATTTT. This sequence encodes CSVGLGGNTIYF. This chain uses TRBV29-1 with TRBJ1-3, with D unclear. V lost 4 bases to trimming and J lost 4 bases, with 8 bases between them. CDR1 SQVTM and CDR2 ANQGSEA come from the germline V gene. The CDR3 totals 12 residues. Together with reference TRBV29-1 and TRBJ1-3, the CDR3 gives the full variable domain: SAVISQKPSRDICQRGTSLTIQCQVDSQVTMMFWYRQQPGQSLTLIATANQGSEATYESGFVIDKFPISRPNLTFSTLTVSNMSPEDSSIYLCSVGLGGNTIYFGEGSWLTVV.

This chain joins TRBV15 and TRBJ2-7; a possible D gene is TRBD2 (6 bases). This CDR3 has 14 residues. In germline, CDR1 is LNHNV, CDR2 YYDKDF (reference sequence). Trimming pared 0 bases from V and 3 bases from J, leaving 9 bases between. CDR3 sequence reads: CATSRDWTNYEQYF. The CDR3, as DNA: TGTGCCACCAGCAGAGATTGGACTAACTACGAGCAGTACTTC.

J is TRBJ1-2 and V is TRBV19, with TRBD1 matching over 9 bases. Germline V gives CDR1 LNHDA, CDR2 SQIVND (reference sequence). Trimming cost V 4 bases and J 4 bases; bases outside gene matches: 7. CDR3 size: 15 residues. The CDR3 loop is CASSRTGALSYGYTF. The CDR3 coding sequence is TGTGCCAGTAGTAGGACAGGGGCACTATCCTATGGCTACACCTTC.

The chain links TRBV2 to TRBJ1-4, with D hard to call. V dropped 2 bases and J dropped 5 bases, with 9 bases sitting between them. CDR1 is SNHLY, CDR2 FYNNEI, per germline. CDR3 length: 14 residues. The CDR3 region is CASSERPLNEKLFF. The CDR3 bases are TGTGCCAGCAGTGAACGGCCCCTAAATGAAAAACTGTTTTTT.

This chain uses TRBV19 with TRBJ1-1; D might be TRBD1 (5 bases). There are 14 residues in the CDR3. Germline values: CDR1 LNHDA, CDR2 SQIVND (reference sequence). Deletions cut 2 bases from V and 7 bases from J, with 14 bases between. The CDR3 region has the DNA TGTGCCAGTAGTATAAACGGTGGAGGGGATGAAGCTTTCTTT. Amino acids: CASSINGGGDEAFF.

The chain uses TRBV11-1 and TRBJ2-3; no clear D. V shed 8 bases and J shed 0 bases, with 3 bases lying between them. The CDR3 has 11 amino acids. In germline, CDR1 is SGHAT, CDR2 FQDESV (reference sequence). CDR3 bases: TGTGCCAGCGGGAGCACAGATACGCAGTATTTT. This translates into CASGSTDTQYF.

The V and J genes are TRBV7-9 and TRBJ2-2, with D perhaps matching TRBD2 (6 bases). Germline V gene lookup returns CDR1 SEHNR and CDR2 FQNEAQ (reference sequence). Trimming pared 5 bases from V and 1 base from J, leaving 11 bases between. This CDR3 is 15 amino acids long. The CDR3 DNA reads as TGTGCCAGCAGCCGAATGGAGGGGAACACCGGGGAGCTGTTTTTT. This gives the protein CASSRMEGNTGELFF. The full variable domain, in which reference TRBV7-9 and TRBJ2-2 provide the parts outside the CDR3, is DTGVSQNPRHKITKRGQNVTFRCDPISEHNRLYWYRQTLGQGPEFLTYFQNEAQLEKSRLLSDRFSAERPKGSFSTLEIQRTEQGDSAMYLCASSRMEGNTGELFFGEGSRLTVL.

This clone was seen only once. The chain uses TRBV11-3 and TRBJ2-3, with D possibly being TRBD2 (5 bases). Germline V lookup: CDR1 SGHNT, CDR2 YENEEA. Deletions cut 0 bases from V and 0 bases from J, with 10 bases between. The CDR3 contains 16 residues. The CDR3 coding sequence is TGTGCCAGCAGCTTAGATGGGGAGACGAGCACAGATACGCAGTATTTT. It specifies CASSLDGETSTDTQYF.

DNA of the CDR3: TGTGCCAGCAGCTTAGTAGCGGGCTCCTACAATGAGCAGTTCTTC. It translates to CASSLVAGSYNEQFF. The gene calls are TRBV7-3 and TRBJ2-1; 7 bases match TRBD2. The CDR3 extends over 15 amino acids. Trimming removed 2 bases from V and 0 bases from J; junction bases left unmatched: 1. The germline V gene encodes CDR1 SGHTA and CDR2 FQGTGA.

The V and J genes are TRBV6-6 and TRBJ2-7, with 7 bases lining up with TRBD2. This CDR3 is 15 amino acids long. The V gene end was trimmed by 6 bases and the J gene end by 3 bases; junction bases not matched to a gene: 11. Germline CDR1 and CDR2: MNHNY and SVGAGI (reference sequence). Here the CDR3 reads CASRRGLELIYEQYF. DNA of the CDR3: TGTGCCAGCAGGCGAGGACTAGAGCTCATCTACGAGCAGTACTTC.

The chain couples TRBV10-3 to TRBJ1-2; 8 positions match TRBD1. Germline V gene lookup returns CDR1 ENHRY and CDR2 SYGVKD. The V segment lost 4 bases and the J segment 4 bases; nucleotides outside the gene matches: 5. The CDR3 extends over 14 amino acids. CDR3 protein: CAISAGGIIYGYTF. CDR3 coding DNA: TGTGCCATCAGTGCAGGGGGCATTATCTATGGCTACACCTTC.

This clone was counted between two and nine times. The V call is TRBV29-1, the J call TRBJ1-2; D gene uncertain. The V end was cut by 4 bases, the J end by 6 bases, with 12 bases between. This CDR3 spans 12 amino acids. Germline V gives CDR1 SQVTM, CDR2 ANQGSEA. CDR3 bases: TGCAGCGTTGGCAGGCCGAGGGATGGCTACACCTTC. Protein product: CSVGRPRDGYTF.

This chain joins TRBV5-4 and TRBJ2-7; either TRBD1 or TRBD2 may fit D (5 bases each). The length of the CDR3 is 15 residues. With 0 bases removed from V and 2 bases from J, the gap between germline ends came to 12 bases. The germline V gene has CDR1 SGHNT and CDR2 YYREEE (reference sequence). The CDR3 loop is CASSLGAQGPYEQYF. In DNA, the CDR3 is TGTGCCAGCAGCTTGGGGGCTCAGGGACCCTACGAGCAGTACTTC.

The chain carries TRBV4-2 and TRBJ2-2; tentatively, D is TRBD1 (5 bases). CDR3 length equals 11 residues. Trimming pared 8 bases from V and 4 bases from J, leaving 5 bases between. CDR1 and CDR2 (germline): LGHNA, YNFKEQ. CDR3 DNA sequence: TGTGCCAGCGGGGCCACCGGGGAGCTGTTTTTT. Its protein product is CASGATGELFF.

The rearrangement joins TRBV7-6 to TRBJ2-7, with D possibly being TRBD1 (6 bases). Germline V lookup: CDR1 SGHVS, CDR2 FNYEAQ. Trimming stripped 5 bases from V and 4 bases from J, with 15 bases between. The CDR3 has 14 amino acids. The CDR3 protein is CASSTTGLGYEQYF. The DNA of the CDR3 is TGTGCCAGCAGCACAACAGGGTTGGGGTACGAGCAGTACTTC.

This chain joins TRBV5-1 and TRBJ2-7, with TRBD1 matching over 7 bases. The CDR3 has 15 residues. The junction had 5 bases not matched to a gene; V was cut back by 2 bases and J by 0 bases. Germline V gene lookup returns CDR1 SGHRS and CDR2 YFSETQ. The CDR3 region has the DNA TGCGCCAGCAGCTTCCAGACAGGGCACTCCTACGAGCAGTACTTC. Amino acids: CASSFQTGHSYEQYF.

The chain's CDR3 is CAISTGTGENEQFF. The CDR3 nucleotides read TGTGCCATCAGTACCGGGACAGGGGAAAATGAGCAGTTCTTC. The J gene is TRBJ2-1, the V gene TRBV10-3; 10 bases align to TRBD1. The length of the CDR3 is 14 residues. Germline V gene sequence: CDR1 ENHRY, CDR2 SYGVKD. V gave up 5 bases and J gave up 7 bases; unmatched junction bases: 5.

V usage is TRBV5-1 and J usage is TRBJ1-1; the match to TRBD1 covers 7 bases. Germline CDR1 SGHRS, CDR2 YFSETQ. The CDR3 has 14 residues. J gave up 6 bases and V 4 bases, and 9 bases lay outside the gene matches. This chain's CDR3 is CASSAGTARSEAFF. The CDR3 region has the DNA TGCGCCAGCAGCGCCGGGACAGCACGCTCTGAAGCTTTCTTT.

The chain links TRBV4-3 to TRBJ2-1; 9 positions match TRBD2. The CDR3 totals 17 residues. Germline V CDR1 and CDR2: LGHNA, YSLEER. Trimming took 0 bases from V and 8 from J; bases not matched to a gene: 11. The DNA of the CDR3 is TGCGCCAGCAGCCAAGATGGGACTAGCTTGGCGGGCGATGAGCAGTTCTTC. It yields the protein CASSQDGTSLAGDEQFF.

This rearrangement joins TRBV4-1 to TRBJ2-7, with TRBD1 identical over 10 bases. There are 15 residues in the CDR3. Germline CDR1 is MGHRA and CDR2 is YSYEKL. J gave up 4 bases and V 3 bases, and 6 bases lay outside the gene matches. The CDR3 loop is CASSQPDRGDYEQYF. DNA for the CDR3: TGCGCCAGCAGCCAGCCGGACAGGGGGGATTACGAGCAGTACTTC.

The CDR3 reads CASSLPQGSRYGYTF. CDR3 DNA sequence: TGTGCCAGCAGTCTCCCGCAGGGGAGTAGGTATGGCTACACCTTC. The V and J genes are TRBV2 and TRBJ1-2, with D tentatively TRBD1 (6 bases). This CDR3 comprises 15 residues. Trimming removed 5 bases at V and 5 bases at J, with 18 bases between. Germline V lookup: CDR1 SNHLY, CDR2 FYNNEI.

V gene TRBV7-2 combines with J gene TRBJ1-5, with TRBD1 identical over 8 bases. The CDR3 length is 16 residues. Trimming at V came to 2 bases and at J to 2 bases, leaving 5 bases not matched to a gene. Per the germline V gene, CDR1 is SGHTA and CDR2 is FQGNSA. CDR3 sequence: CASSLFSGGGNQPQHF. The CDR3 nucleotides are TGTGCCAGCAGCTTATTCTCAGGGGGCGGCAATCAGCCCCAGCATTTT.

V usage is TRBV19 and J usage is TRBJ2-1; 9 nucleotides line up with TRBD2. The CDR3 spans 16 residues. J lost 0 bases, V lost 5 bases, and 5 bases had no gene match. Germline CDR1 LNHDA, CDR2 SQIVND (reference sequence). The CDR3 nucleotides read TGTGCCAGTAGTTTTAGCGGGAGAGGCTCCTACAATGAGCAGTTCTTC. It yields the protein CASSFSGRGSYNEQFF.

V is TRBV5-6 and J is TRBJ1-2, with TRBD1 as a possible D gene (5 bases). Germline V gene data show CDR1 as SGHDT and CDR2 as YYEEEE. This CDR3 region has 13 residues. V lost 2 bases and J lost 8, with 13 bases in between. The CDR3 loop reads CASSFKGTGGYTF. The CDR3 DNA reads TGTGCCAGCAGCTTTAAAGGGACTGGAGGCTACACCTTC.

This chain uses TRBV25-1 with TRBJ2-2; 8 nucleotides line up with TRBD1. This CDR3 has 15 residues. J gave up 1 base and V 5 bases, and 3 bases lay outside the gene matches. The germline V gene encodes CDR1 MGHDK and CDR2 SYGVNS. The CDR3 DNA sequence: TGTGCCAGCAGTATTGGACAGGGGAACACCGGGGAGCTGTTTTTT. This sequence encodes CASSIGQGNTGELFF.

The chain has TRBV2 and TRBJ1-2; D is perhaps TRBD1 (5 bases). V was pared by 3 bases and J by 7 bases, with 9 bases between. This CDR3 is 12 amino acids long. Germline V gene lookup returns CDR1 SNHLY and CDR2 FYNNEI. As DNA, the CDR3 is TGTGCCAGCAGTGATCCTGGGGGTGGCTACACCTTC. Protein product: CASSDPGGGYTF. The full variable domain, its missing parts supplied by reference TRBV2 and TRBJ1-2, is EPEVTQTPSHQVTQMGQEVILRCVPISNHLYFYWYRQILGQKVEFLVSFYNNEISEKSEIFDDQFSVERPDGSNFTLKIRSTKLEDSAMYFCASSDPGGGYTFGSGTRLTVV.

The chain joins TRBV21-1 to TRBJ2-7; TRBD2, the table's D call, was not compared with the DNA. TRBV21-1 is tagged as a pseudogene. This CDR3 spans 11 amino acids. CDR3: CASSLEDEQYF. The CDR3 DNA follows: TGTGCCAGCAGCCTAGAGGACGAGCAGTACTTC.

The chain is built from TRBV5-1 and TRBJ1-1; 12 bases align to TRBD1. Trimming removed 4 bases from V and 4 bases from J; junction bases left unmatched: 8. Per germline, CDR1 SGHRS and CDR2 YFSETQ. The length of the CDR3 is 16 residues. DNA of the CDR3: TGCGCCAGCAGCCCTGGGACAGGGGGCGCCGGCACTGAAGCTTTCTTT. It is translated as CASSPGTGGAGTEAFF.

This clone showed up just a few times. The J gene is TRBJ1-2, the V gene TRBV27; D might be TRBD1 (6 bases). CDR1 MNHEY and CDR2 SMNVEV come from the germline V gene (reference sequence). V lost 3 bases and J 8 bases, leaving 16 bases between the germline ends. The CDR3 sequence is 14 residues long. The CDR3 loop reads CASSFGTSQGGYTF. CDR3 coding DNA: TGTGCCAGCAGTTTTGGGACCAGCCAGGGGGGCTACACCTTC.